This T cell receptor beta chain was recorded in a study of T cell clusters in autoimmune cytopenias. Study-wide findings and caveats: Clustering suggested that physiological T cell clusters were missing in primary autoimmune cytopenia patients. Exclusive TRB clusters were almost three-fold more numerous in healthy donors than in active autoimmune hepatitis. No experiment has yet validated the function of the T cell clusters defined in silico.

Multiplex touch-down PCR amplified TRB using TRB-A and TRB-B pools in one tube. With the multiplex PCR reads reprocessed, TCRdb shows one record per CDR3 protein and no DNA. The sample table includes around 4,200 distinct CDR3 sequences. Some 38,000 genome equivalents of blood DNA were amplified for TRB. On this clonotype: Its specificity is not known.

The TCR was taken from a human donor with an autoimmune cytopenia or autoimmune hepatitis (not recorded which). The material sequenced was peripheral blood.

The CDR3 is CASSPLGTGPLQKLFF. The chain couples TRBV18 to TRBJ1-4. The CDR3 totals 16 residues. Germline V gene lookup returns CDR1 KGHSH and CDR2 LQKENI.